This T cell receptor (beta chain) is drawn from a study of T cells after yellow fever vaccination. Study findings and constraints: Most primary-vaccination clones reappeared after the booster (about 97% CD4, more than 70% CD8).

Turning to this clonotype: The antigen remains undetermined.

TCRdb called the 5' RACE reads again in MiXCR, with one record for every CDR3 protein. The sample holds under 400,000 distinct CDR3 sequences; under 15% are singletons and the top ten take around 3%. Trimming removed 2 bases at V and 3 bases at J, with 19 bases between. The germline gives CDR1 SGHRS, CDR2 YFSETQ. The CDR3 totals 17 residues. The TCR comes from a man younger than 35 who received the YFV17D yellow fever vaccine. This chain uses TRBV5-1 with TRBJ2-3, with D perhaps matching TRBD2 (6 bases). The sample consisted of CD4+ T cells sorted from PBMCs, taken 15 days after the yellow fever booster vaccination. CDR3 DNA: TGCGCCAGCAGCTTCCCAAGGGGCGGCGGGGCTACAGATACGCAGTATTTT. The encoded protein is CASSFPRGGGATDTQYF.